This T cell receptor (beta chain) comes out of a study of shared clonotypes between healthy human individuals. Researchers divided each subset's genomic DNA evenly across several immunoSEQ plates. The protocol was immunoSEQ multiplex PCR, while the TCRdb copy is restricted to in-frame clones and leaves out a portion. The sample lists about 490,000 clones, around three quarters occurring once. The TCR sequence derives from a woman between 40 and 50 years old in good health. Some clones in this sample may be carry-over from other donors' samples. Sequenced input: PBMCs.

CDR3 amino acids: CASSFVGRMNTEAFF. DNA for the CDR3: TGCGCCAGCAGCTTTGTGGGGCGAATGAACACTGAAGCTTTCTTT. The J gene is TRBJ1-1, the V gene TRBV5-1; TRBD1 is a possible D gene (5 bases). The CDR3 runs 15 residues. Germline V gene sequence: CDR1 SGHRS, CDR2 YFSETQ. The V end lost 2 bases, the J end lost 0 bases, and 11 bases lay between the germline ends.